The entry below describes one T cell receptor (beta chain). Its antigen is still unknown. The data derive from a study of T cell responses to AZD1222 COVID-19 vaccine. Study-level information: Pooled together were second doses at about 4 or about 12 weeks. Study-wide findings and caveats: Only 5 or 6 individuals given AZD1222 were seropositive at baseline. Donor demographics were predominantly white British with a female majority; clonal diversity may be underestimated.

The CDR3 has 18 residues. Per the germline V gene, CDR1 is PRHDT and CDR2 is FYEKMQ (reference sequence). Trimming removed 4 bases from V and 1 base from J, with 20 bases in between. Profiled with immunoSEQ multiplex PCR; TCRdb holds only in-frame clones, not every one. The data hold 100,000 to 150,000 clones, with around 83% observed a single time. The chain couples TRBV13 to TRBJ2-1; D uncertain. Source: peripheral blood, taken on day 0 of AZD1222 vaccination. The receptor was isolated from an adult in good health. CDR3 sequence: CASSSDPTGVGSYNEQFF. In nucleotides, the CDR3 is TGTGCCAGCAGCTCCGACCCGACGGGTGTAGGGTCCTACAATGAGCAGTTCTTC. Complete variable domain (other parts from reference TRBV13 and TRBJ2-1): AAGVIQSPRHLIKEKRETATLKCYPIPRHDTVYWYQQGPGQDPQFLISFYEKMQSDKGSIPDRFSAQQFSDYHSELNMSSLELGDSALYFCASSSDPTGVGSYNEQFFGPGTRLTVL.